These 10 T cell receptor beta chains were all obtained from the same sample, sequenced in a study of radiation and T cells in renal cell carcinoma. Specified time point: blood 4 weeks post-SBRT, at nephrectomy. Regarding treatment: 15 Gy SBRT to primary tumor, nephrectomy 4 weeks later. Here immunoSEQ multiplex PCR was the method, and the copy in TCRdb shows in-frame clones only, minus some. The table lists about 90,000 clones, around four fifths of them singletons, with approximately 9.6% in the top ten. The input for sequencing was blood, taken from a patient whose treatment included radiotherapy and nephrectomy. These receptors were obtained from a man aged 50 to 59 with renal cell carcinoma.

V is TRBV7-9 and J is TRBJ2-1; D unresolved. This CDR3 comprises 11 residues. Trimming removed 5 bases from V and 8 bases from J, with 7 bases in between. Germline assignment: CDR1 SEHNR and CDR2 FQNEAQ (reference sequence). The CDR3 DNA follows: TGTGCCAGCAGCCCCGATTATGAGCAGTTCTTC. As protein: CASSPDYEQFF. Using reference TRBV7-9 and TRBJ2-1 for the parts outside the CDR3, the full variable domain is DTGVSQNPRHKITKRGQNVTFRCDPISEHNRLYWYRQTLGQGPEFLTYFQNEAQLEKSRLLSDRFSAERPKGSFSTLEIQRTEQGDSAMYLCASSPDYEQFFGPGTRLTVL.

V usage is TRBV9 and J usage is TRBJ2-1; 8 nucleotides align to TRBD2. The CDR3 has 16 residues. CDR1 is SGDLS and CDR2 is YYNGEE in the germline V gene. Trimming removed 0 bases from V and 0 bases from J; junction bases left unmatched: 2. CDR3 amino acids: CASSVDSGISYNEQFF. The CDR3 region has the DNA TGTGCCAGCAGCGTAGATAGCGGGATCTCCTACAATGAGCAGTTCTTC.

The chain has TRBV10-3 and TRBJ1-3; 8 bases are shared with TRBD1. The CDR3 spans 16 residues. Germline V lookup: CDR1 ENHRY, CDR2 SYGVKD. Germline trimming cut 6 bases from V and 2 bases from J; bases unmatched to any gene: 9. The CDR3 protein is CAISSGTGGPGNTIYF. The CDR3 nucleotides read TGTGCCATCAGCTCCGGGACAGGAGGGCCTGGAAACACCATATATTTT.

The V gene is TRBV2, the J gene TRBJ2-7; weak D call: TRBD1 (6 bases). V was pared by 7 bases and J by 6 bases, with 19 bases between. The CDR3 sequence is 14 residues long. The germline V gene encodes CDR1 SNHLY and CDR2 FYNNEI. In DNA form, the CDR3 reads TGTGCCAGCAATGGGGGCCCTTTAATACGCGAGCAGTACTTC. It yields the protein CASNGGPLIREQYF.

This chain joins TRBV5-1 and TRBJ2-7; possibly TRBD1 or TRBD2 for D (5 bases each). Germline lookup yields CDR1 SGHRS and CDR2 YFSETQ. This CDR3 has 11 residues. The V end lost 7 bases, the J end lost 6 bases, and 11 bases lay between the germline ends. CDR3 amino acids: CASAQEAEQYF. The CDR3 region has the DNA TGCGCCAGCGCACAGGAGGCCGAGCAGTACTTC.

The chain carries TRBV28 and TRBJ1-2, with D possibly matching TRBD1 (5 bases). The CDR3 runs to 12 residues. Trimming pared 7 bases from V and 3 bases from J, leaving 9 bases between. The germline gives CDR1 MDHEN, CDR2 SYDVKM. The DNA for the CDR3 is TGTGCCAGCACCTTGGGGGACTATGGCTACACCTTC. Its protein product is CASTLGDYGYTF.

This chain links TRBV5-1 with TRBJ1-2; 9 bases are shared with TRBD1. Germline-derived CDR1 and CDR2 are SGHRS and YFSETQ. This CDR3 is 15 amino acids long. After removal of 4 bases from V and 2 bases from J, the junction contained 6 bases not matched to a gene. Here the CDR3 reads CASSHGQGMNYGYTF. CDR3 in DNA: TGCGCCAGCAGCCATGGACAGGGGATGAACTATGGCTACACCTTC.

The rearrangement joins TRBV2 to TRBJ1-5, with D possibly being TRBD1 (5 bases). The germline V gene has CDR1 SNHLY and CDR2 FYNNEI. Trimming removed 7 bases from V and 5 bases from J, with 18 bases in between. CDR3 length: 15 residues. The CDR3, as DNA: TGTGCCAGCAACCCGACTTGGCAGGGCGATCAGCCCCAGCATTTT. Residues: CASNPTWQGDQPQHF. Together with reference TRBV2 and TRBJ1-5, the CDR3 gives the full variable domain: EPEVTQTPSHQVTQMGQEVILRCVPISNHLYFYWYRQILGQKVEFLVSFYNNEISEKSEIFDDQFSVERPDGSNFTLKIRSTKLEDSAMYFCASNPTWQGDQPQHFGDGTRLSIL.

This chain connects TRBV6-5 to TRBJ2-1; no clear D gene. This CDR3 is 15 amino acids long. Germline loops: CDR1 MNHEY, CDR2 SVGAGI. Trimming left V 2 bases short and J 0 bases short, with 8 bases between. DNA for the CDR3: TGTGCCAGCAGTTACAACTGGGGCTCCTACAATGAGCAGTTCTTC. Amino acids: CASSYNWGSYNEQFF.

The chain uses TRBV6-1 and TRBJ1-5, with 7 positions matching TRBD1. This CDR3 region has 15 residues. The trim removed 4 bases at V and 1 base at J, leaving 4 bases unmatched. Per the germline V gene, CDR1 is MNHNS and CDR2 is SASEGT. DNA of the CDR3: TGTGCCAGCAGTGCCACGGGACAGAGCAATCAGCCCCAGCATTTT. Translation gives CASSATGQSNQPQHF.